The sequence of this TCR beta chain was determined in a study of T cell responses to AZD1222 COVID-19 vaccine. Study conclusions and caveats: The CD4 TCRs associated with vaccination extended across spike and predominated at 160-218 and 743-854. Sampling that yielded the repertoires occurred only after the peak T cell response. Seropositivity was recorded at baseline in only a handful of AZD1222 recipients. The reported proportion of spike-specific TCRs targeting unmutated variant regions was nearly half.

Profiled with immunoSEQ multiplex PCR; TCRdb holds only in-frame clones, not every one. This table holds roughly 90,000 clones, approximately 89% found once. Of note for this clone: Its antigen remains unknown.

Germline V gives CDR1 SGHVS, CDR2 FQNEAQ. The CDR3 has 14 amino acids. V shed 2 bases and J shed 2 bases, with 4 bases lying between them. The specimen was peripheral blood, collected 28 days after the second AZD1222 dose. The J gene is TRBJ2-6, the V gene TRBV7-8, with unresolved D. This clonotype was obtained from an adult who received the AZD1222 COVID-19 vaccine. The CDR3 sequence: CASSLYTGANVLTF. As DNA, the CDR3 is TGTGCCAGCAGCTTATATACTGGGGCCAACGTCCTGACTTTC.